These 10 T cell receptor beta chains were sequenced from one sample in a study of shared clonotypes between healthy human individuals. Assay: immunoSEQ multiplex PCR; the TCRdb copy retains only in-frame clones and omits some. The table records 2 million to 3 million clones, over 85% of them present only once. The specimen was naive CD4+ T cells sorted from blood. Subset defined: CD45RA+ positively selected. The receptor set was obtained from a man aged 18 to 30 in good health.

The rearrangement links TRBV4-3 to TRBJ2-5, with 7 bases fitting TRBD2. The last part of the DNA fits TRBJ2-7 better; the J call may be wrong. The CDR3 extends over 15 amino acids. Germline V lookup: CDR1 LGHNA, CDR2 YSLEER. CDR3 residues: CASSQVGGEGYEQYF. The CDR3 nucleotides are TGCGCCAGCAGCCAAGTTGGCGGGGAGGGCTACGAGCAGTACTTC.

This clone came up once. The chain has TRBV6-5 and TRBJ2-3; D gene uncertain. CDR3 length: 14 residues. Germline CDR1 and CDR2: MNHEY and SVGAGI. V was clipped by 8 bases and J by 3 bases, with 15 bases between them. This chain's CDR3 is CASRSPVPTDTQYF. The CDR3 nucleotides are TGTGCCAGCCGCTCCCCGGTCCCAACAGATACGCAGTATTTT.

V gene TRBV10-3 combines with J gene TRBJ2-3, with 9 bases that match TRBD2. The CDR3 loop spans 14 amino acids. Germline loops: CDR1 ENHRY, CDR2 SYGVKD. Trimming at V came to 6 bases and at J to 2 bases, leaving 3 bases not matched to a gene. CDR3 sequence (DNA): TGTGCCATCAGGGCGGGGGGGTCCACAGATACGCAGTATTTT. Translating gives CAIRAGGSTDTQYF.

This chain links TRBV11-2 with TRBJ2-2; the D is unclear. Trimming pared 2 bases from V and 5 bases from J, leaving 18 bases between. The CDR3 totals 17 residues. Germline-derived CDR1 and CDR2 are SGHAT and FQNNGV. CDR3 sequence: CASSLRSRVEATGELFF. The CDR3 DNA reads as TGTGCCAGCAGCTTAAGGTCTCGCGTCGAGGCGACCGGGGAGCTGTTTTTT.

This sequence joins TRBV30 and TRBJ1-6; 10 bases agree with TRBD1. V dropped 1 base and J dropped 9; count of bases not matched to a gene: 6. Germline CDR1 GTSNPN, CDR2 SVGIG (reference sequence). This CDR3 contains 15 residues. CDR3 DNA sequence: TGTGCCTGGAGTGGGGACAGGGGCGTTGCTTCACCCCTCCACTTT. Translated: CAWSGDRGVASPLHF. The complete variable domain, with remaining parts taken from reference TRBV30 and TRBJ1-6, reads SQTIHQWPATLVQPVGSPLSLECTVEGTSNPNLYWYRQAAGRGLQLLFYSVGIGQISSEVPQNLSASRPQDRQFILSSKKLLLSDSGFYLCAWSGDRGVASPLHFGNGTRLTVT.

CDR3 sequence (DNA): TGCGCCAGCAGGTTGATGGAGAACTCCTATAATTCACCCCTCCACTTT. Residues: CASRLMENSYNSPLHF. The V and J genes are TRBV5-1 and TRBJ1-6; no clear D. The CDR3 has 16 amino acids. Trimming removed 5 bases at V and 0 bases at J, with 12 bases between. Germline CDR1 reads SGHRS; CDR2 reads YFSETQ.

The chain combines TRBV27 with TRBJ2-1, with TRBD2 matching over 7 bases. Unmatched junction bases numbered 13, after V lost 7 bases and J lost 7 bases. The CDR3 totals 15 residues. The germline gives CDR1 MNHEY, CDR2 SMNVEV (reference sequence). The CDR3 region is CASKSLGAGENEQFF. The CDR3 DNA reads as TGTGCCAGCAAATCTCTCGGGGCGGGAGAAAATGAGCAGTTCTTC.

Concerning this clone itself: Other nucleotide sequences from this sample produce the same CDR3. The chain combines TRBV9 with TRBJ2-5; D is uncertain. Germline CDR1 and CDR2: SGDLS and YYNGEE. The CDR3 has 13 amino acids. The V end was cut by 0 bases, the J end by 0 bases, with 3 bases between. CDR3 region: CASSVADQETQYF. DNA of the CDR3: TGTGCCAGCAGCGTAGCGGACCAAGAGACCCAGTACTTC.

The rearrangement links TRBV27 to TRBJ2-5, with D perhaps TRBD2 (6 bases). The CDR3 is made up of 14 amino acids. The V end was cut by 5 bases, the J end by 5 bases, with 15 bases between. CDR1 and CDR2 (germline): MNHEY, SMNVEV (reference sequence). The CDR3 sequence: CASSPRGAGETQYF. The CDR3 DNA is TGTGCCAGCAGTCCCCGCGGGGCAGGGGAGACCCAGTACTTC.

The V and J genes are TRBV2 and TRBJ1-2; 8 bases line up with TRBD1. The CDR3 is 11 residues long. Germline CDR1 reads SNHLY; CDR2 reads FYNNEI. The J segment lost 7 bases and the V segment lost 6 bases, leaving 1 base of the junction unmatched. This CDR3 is CASSTGGGYTF. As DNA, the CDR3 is TGTGCCAGCAGCACAGGGGGTGGCTACACCTTC.